Listed below are T cell receptor beta chains from one sample, sequenced in a study of shared clonotypes between healthy human individuals. Produced via immunoSEQ multiplex PCR; TCRdb's table is partial and in-frame only. The sample lists under 2,000,000 clones, roughly 95% occurring once. The sequenced sample consisted of naive CD8+ T cells sorted from blood. The receptors here all came from a man between 18 and 35 years old in good health. Each CDR3 is given with its conserved first and last residue. D genes are given only for firm matches. Size is omitted from some rows. Given values are once, few, many or a class for expanded clones.

d_gene: .; v_gene: TRBV28; abundance: .; j_gene: TRBJ1-5; CDR3aa: CASSARNQPQHF; CDR3nt: TGTGCCAGCAGTGCTCGAAATCAGCCCCAGCATTTT
d_gene: .; v_gene: TRBV11-2; abundance: .; j_gene: TRBJ2-1; CDR3aa: CASSWMGYGGALNEQFF; CDR3nt: TGTGCCAGCAGTTGGATGGGTTATGGGGGAGCCCTCAATGAGCAGTTCTTC
d_gene: .; v_gene: TRBV2; abundance: .; j_gene: TRBJ2-4; CDR3aa: CASSDSKNIQYF; CDR3nt: TGTGCCAGCAGTGACAGTAAAAACATTCAGTACTTC
d_gene: TRBD1; v_gene: TRBV5-4; abundance: once; j_gene: TRBJ2-1; CDR3aa: CASSSDRGGDEQFF; CDR3nt: TGTGCCAGCAGCTCAGACAGGGGGGGGGATGAGCAGTTCTTC
d_gene: .; v_gene: TRBV11-2; abundance: .; j_gene: TRBJ1-2; CDR3aa: CASTPGKAAGYGYTF; CDR3nt: TGTGCCAGCACCCCAGGCAAGGCAGCAGGCTATGGCTACACCTTC
d_gene: TRBD1; v_gene: TRBV2; abundance: .; j_gene: TRBJ1-4; CDR3aa: CASGHRGLNEKLFF; CDR3nt: TGTGCCAGCGGGCACAGGGGACTAAATGAAAAACTGTTTTTT
d_gene: .; v_gene: TRBV27; abundance: .; j_gene: TRBJ1-5; CDR3aa: CATGLGKSNQPQHF; CDR3nt: TGTGCCACAGGGCTGGGGAAGAGCAATCAGCCCCAGCATTTT
d_gene: .; v_gene: TRBV7-2; abundance: .; j_gene: TRBJ2-7; CDR3aa: CASSSFLSYEQYF; CDR3nt: TGTGCCAGCAGCTCCTTTTTGTCCTACGAGCAGTACTTC
d_gene: TRBD1; v_gene: TRBV27; abundance: once; j_gene: TRBJ1-5; CDR3aa: CASSPSSVTGNQPQHF; CDR3nt: TGTGCCAGCAGTCCTAGCTCCGTGACAGGGAATCAGCCCCAGCATTTT
d_gene: TRBD1; v_gene: TRBV5-1; abundance: .; j_gene: TRBJ1-6; CDR3aa: CASSTRGQGASYNSPLHF; CDR3nt: TGCGCCAGCAGTACCCGGGGACAGGGGGCCTCCTATAATTCACCCCTCCACTTT
d_gene: .; v_gene: TRBV11-2; abundance: .; j_gene: TRBJ2-7; CDR3aa: CASSPLSSYEQYF; CDR3nt: TGTGCCAGCAGCCCTCTGTCCTCCTACGAGCAGTACTTC
d_gene: .; v_gene: TRBV5-1; abundance: .; j_gene: TRBJ2-2; CDR3aa: CASSLVQQNTGELFF; CDR3nt: TGCGCCAGCAGCTTGGTCCAGCAAAACACCGGGGAGCTGTTTTTT
d_gene: TRBD1; v_gene: TRBV9; abundance: once; j_gene: TRBJ1-1; CDR3aa: CASSVGPGQGRAEAFF; CDR3nt: TGTGCCAGCAGCGTAGGACCAGGACAGGGGAGGGCTGAAGCTTTCTTT
d_gene: TRBD1; v_gene: TRBV28; abundance: .; j_gene: TRBJ2-7; CDR3aa: CASSFGTGSYEQYF; CDR3nt: TGTGCCAGCAGTTTCGGGACAGGATCCTACGAGCAGTACTTC
d_gene: .; v_gene: TRBV11-2; abundance: .; j_gene: TRBJ2-7; CDR3aa: CASSLVGDGGTNYEQYF; CDR3nt: TGTGCCAGCAGCTTAGTTGGGGACGGGGGCACCAACTACGAGCAGTACTTC
d_gene: .; v_gene: TRBV27; abundance: .; j_gene: TRBJ1-2; CDR3aa: CASSLGQPSYGYTF; CDR3nt: TGTGCCAGCAGTTTGGGGCAGCCCTCCTATGGCTACACCTTC
d_gene: .; v_gene: TRBV29-1; abundance: .; j_gene: TRBJ2-7; CDR3aa: CSVEEVEREDRYEQYF; CDR3nt: TGCAGCGTTGAAGAGGTTGAGAGAGAGGATAGGTACGAGCAGTACTTC
d_gene: .; v_gene: TRBV10-3; abundance: .; j_gene: TRBJ2-7; CDR3aa: CAISESTVRASYEQYF; CDR3nt: TGTGCCATCAGTGAGTCAACAGTAAGGGCATCCTACGAGCAGTACTTC
d_gene: .; v_gene: TRBV7-9; abundance: .; j_gene: TRBJ2-5; CDR3aa: CASSLGLGYQETQYF; CDR3nt: TGTGCCAGCAGCTTAGGTTTGGGTTACCAAGAGACCCAGTACTTC
d_gene: TRBD1; v_gene: TRBV7-6; abundance: .; j_gene: TRBJ2-5; CDR3aa: CASSSLILGQQETQYF; CDR3nt: TGTGCCAGCAGCTCTCTGATTCTGGGACAGCAAGAGACCCAGTACTTC
d_gene: .; v_gene: TRBV9; abundance: .; j_gene: TRBJ1-2; CDR3aa: CASSVAVYGYTF; CDR3nt: TGTGCCAGCAGCGTAGCGGTCTATGGCTACACCTTC
d_gene: .; v_gene: TRBV6-6; abundance: .; j_gene: TRBJ1-1; CDR3aa: CASSYPNEGVNTEAFF; CDR3nt: TGTGCCAGCAGTTACCCAAATGAAGGTGTGAACACTGAAGCTTTCTTT